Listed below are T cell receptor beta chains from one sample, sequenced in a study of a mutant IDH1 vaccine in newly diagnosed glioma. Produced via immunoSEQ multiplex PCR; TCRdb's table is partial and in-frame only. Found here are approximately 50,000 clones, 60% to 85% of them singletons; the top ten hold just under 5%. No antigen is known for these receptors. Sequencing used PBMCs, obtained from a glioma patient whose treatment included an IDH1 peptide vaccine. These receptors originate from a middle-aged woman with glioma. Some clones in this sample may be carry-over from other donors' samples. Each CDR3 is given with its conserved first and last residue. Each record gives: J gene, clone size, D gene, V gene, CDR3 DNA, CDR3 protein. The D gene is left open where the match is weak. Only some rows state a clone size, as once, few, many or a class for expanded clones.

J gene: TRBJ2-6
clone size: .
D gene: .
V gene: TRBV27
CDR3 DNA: TGTGCCAGCAGGGTTTCTGGGGCCAACGTCCTGACTTTC
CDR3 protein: CASRVSGANVLTF

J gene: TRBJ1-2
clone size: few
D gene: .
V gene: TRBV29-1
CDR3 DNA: TGCAGCGTTGAAGATCGAGGGGGGTCAGGGTCTGGCTACACCTTC
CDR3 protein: CSVEDRGGSGSGYTF

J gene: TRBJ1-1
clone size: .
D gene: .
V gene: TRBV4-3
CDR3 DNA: TGCGCCAGCAGCCAAGGAATCTCCAGGTCCAACACTGAAGCTTTCTTT
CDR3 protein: CASSQGISRSNTEAFF

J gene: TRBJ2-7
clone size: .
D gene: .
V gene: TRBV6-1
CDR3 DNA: TGTGCCAGCAGAGAACCGGGGCCGCCGTACTTC
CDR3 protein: CASREPGPPYF

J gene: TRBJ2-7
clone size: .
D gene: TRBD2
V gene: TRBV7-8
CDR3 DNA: TGTGCCAGCAGCTTAGCCCCCCTAACTAGCGCCGAGCAGTACTTC
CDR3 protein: CASSLAPLTSAEQYF

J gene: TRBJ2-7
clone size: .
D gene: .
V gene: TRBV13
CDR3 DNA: TGTGCCAGCAGCTTAGGACGGGCTACCTACGAGCAGTACTTC
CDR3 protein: CASSLGRATYEQYF

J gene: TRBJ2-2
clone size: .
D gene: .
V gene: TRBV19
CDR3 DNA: TGTGCCAGTAGTTCCAGGGGAACCGGGGAGCTGTTTTTT
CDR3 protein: CASSSRGTGELFF

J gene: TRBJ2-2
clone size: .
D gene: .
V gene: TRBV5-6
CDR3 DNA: TGTGCCAGCAGGCCGAGGGGGAGGGCCGGGGAGCTGTTTTTT
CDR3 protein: CASRPRGRAGELFF

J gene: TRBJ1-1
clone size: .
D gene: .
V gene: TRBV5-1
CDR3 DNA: TGCGCCAGCAGCCAAGAGGGGGTTTTGAACACTGAAGCTTTCTTT
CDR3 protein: CASSQEGVLNTEAFF

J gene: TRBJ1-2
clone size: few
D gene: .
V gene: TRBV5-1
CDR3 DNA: TGCGCCAGCAGCTTCCGCAGGGGCCCGGATGGCTACACCTTC
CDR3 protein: CASSFRRGPDGYTF

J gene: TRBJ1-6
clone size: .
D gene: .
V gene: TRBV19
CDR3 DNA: TGTGCCAGTAGTGCGAGTAGGGAGGGGAATTCACCCCTCCACTTT
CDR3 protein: CASSASREGNSPLHF

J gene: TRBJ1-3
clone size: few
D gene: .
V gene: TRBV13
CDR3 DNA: TGTGCCAGCAGCTTAAGGAGCGGGCGGATCTCTGGAAACACCATATATTTT
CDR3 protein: CASSLRSGRISGNTIYF

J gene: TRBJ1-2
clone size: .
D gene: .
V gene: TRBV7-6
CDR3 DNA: TGTGCCAGCAGCAACCGTCAAGCGGGGGGAGGCTACACCTTC
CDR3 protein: CASSNRQAGGGYTF

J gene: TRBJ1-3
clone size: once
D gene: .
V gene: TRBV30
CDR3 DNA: TGTGCCTGGAGTGCCCCGTATTCGGGGGCCCGGGTAAAAGGAAACACCATATATTTT
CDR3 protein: CAWSAPYSGARVKGNTIYF

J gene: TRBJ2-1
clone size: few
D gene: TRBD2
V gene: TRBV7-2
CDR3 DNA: TGTGCCAGCAGCTTAAGCGGGGGGAGCTCCTACAATGAGCAGTTCTTC
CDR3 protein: CASSLSGGSSYNEQFF

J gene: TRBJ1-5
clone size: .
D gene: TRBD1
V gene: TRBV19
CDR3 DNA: TGTGCCAGTAGGAACAGGGGTAAGCCCCAGCATTTT
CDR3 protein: CASRNRGKPQHF

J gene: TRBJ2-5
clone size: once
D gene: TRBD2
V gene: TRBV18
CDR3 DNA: TGTGCCAGCTCACCAAGACTAGCGGGGGGGCAAGAGACCCAGTACTTC
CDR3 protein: CASSPRLAGGQETQYF

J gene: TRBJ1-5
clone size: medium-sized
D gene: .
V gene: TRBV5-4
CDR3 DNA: TGTGCCAGCAGCTTTGGAAATCAGCCCCAGCATTTT
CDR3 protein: CASSFGNQPQHF

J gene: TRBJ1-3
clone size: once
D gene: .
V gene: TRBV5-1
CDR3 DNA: TGCGCCAGCAGCTTAGACAGTCCTGCCTCTGGAAACACCATATATTTT
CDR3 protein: CASSLDSPASGNTIYF

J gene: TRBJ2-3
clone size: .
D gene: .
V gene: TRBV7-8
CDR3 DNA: TGTGCCAGCAGGGACCGGGTCTCAACAGATACGCAGTATTTT
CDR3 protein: CASRDRVSTDTQYF

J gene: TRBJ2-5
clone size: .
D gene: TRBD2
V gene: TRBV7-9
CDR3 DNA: TGTGCCAGCAGCACCCGACTAGCGGGGGGCCGGGAGACCCAGTACTTC
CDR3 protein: CASSTRLAGGRETQYF

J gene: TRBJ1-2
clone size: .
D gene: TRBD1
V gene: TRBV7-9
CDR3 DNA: TGTGCCAGCAGCTGGACAGGGGTCCTCTATGGCTACACCTTC
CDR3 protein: CASSWTGVLYGYTF